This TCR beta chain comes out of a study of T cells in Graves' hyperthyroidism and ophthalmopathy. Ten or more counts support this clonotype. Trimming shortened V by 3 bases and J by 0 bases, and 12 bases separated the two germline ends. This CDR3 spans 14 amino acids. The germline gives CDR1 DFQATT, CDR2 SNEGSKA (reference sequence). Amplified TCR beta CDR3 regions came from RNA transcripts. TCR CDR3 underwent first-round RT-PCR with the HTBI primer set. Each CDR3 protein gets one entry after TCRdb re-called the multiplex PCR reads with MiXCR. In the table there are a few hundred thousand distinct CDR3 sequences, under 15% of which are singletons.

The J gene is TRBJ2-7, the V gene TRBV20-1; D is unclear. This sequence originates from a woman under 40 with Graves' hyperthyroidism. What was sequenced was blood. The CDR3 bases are TGCAGTGCTAGTCCGCTACCCAGCTCCTACGAGCAGTACTTC. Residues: CSASPLPSSYEQYF.